A selection of T cell receptor beta chains follows, all from one sample in a study of T cell responses to AZD1222 COVID-19 vaccine. Data came from immunoSEQ multiplex PCR; TCRdb stores just in-frame clones and leaves some out. The sample lists roughly 140,000 clones, over 90% occurring once. The sequences come from peripheral blood, collected 28 days after the second AZD1222 dose. The receptors here all came from an adult who received the AZD1222 COVID-19 vaccine. Both conserved end residues are part of each CDR3. The D gene is left open where the match is weak. Part of the rows lack a size; the others show once, few, many or a class for expanded clones.

TRBJ1-1 | . | . | TRBV7-3 | TGTGCCAGCAGCTCTGACAGCAACACTGAAGCTTTCTTT | CASSSDSNTEAFF
TRBJ2-2 | . | . | TRBV9 | TGTGCCAGCAGCGTAGCCGGTACTACCGGGGAGCTGTTTTTT | CASSVAGTTGELFF
TRBJ1-1 | TRBD1 | . | TRBV28 | TGTGCCAGCAGTTTAGCATGGGGACAGTCGAACACTGAAGCTTTCTTT | CASSLAWGQSNTEAFF
TRBJ2-1 | TRBD2 | once | TRBV4-2 | TGTGCCAGCAGCCCCGGAGGGGCTAGCGGGGGGCATGAGCAGTTCTTC | CASSPGGASGGHEQFF
TRBJ1-2 | . | . | TRBV28 | TGTGCCAGCAGCTTATTTCACCCACGAAAAGCTAACTATGGCTACACCTTC | CASSLFHPRKANYGYTF
TRBJ2-7 | TRBD2 | . | TRBV7-9 | TGTGCCAGCAGTCGAGCGGGAGGCCTCTCCTACGAGCAGTACTTC | CASSRAGGLSYEQYF
TRBJ1-2 | . | once | TRBV24-1 | TGTGCCACCAGTGATTGGAGCGGGGGGGGCTACACCTTC | CATSDWSGGGYTF
TRBJ1-4 | . | . | TRBV30 | TGTGCCTGGAGTGTTAGGGCAGGGGAAAAACTGTTTTTT | CAWSVRAGEKLFF
TRBJ2-7 | TRBD2 | . | TRBV18 | TGTGCCAGCTCACCCACCAATCTCGCTTTTCGGTCTAGCGGGACCTACGAGCAGTACTTC | CASSPTNLAFRSSGTYEQYF
TRBJ1-4 | . | . | TRBV9 | TGTGCCAGCTCGCCCAGCGCAACTAATGAAAAACTGTTTTTT | CASSPSATNEKLFF
TRBJ2-2 | TRBD2 | once | TRBV2 | TGTGCCAGCAGAGGGGACGGGAGGCTCTTATCCGGGGAGCTGTTTTTT | CASRGDGRLLSGELFF
TRBJ1-2 | TRBD1 | . | TRBV30 | TGTGCCCTGGAAGCTGAGACAGGGGCTATTCACTATGGCTACACCTTC | CALEAETGAIHYGYTF
TRBJ1-1 | . | . | TRBV4-1 | TGCGCCAGCAACAACAGGTGGGGGTACGCTGAAGCTTTCTTT | CASNNRWGYAEAFF
TRBJ1-1 | TRBD1 | . | TRBV6-5 | TGTGCCAGCAAGGTGACAGGGTCAGGCACTGAAGCTTTCTTT | CASKVTGSGTEAFF
TRBJ1-5 | . | . | TRBV2 | TGTGCCAGCGGGTCCGTACGAGGTTATAGCAATCAGCCCCAGCATTTT | CASGSVRGYSNQPQHF
TRBJ2-7 | . | . | TRBV19 | TGTGCCAGTAGTCAGACCGGGACCTCCTCCTACGAGCAGTACTTC | CASSQTGTSSYEQYF
TRBJ2-3 | TRBD2 | . | TRBV6-4 | TGTGCCAGCAGTGAGTTAGCGGGACGCGATACGCAGTATTTT | CASSELAGRDTQYF
TRBJ1-5 | . | . | TRBV28 | TGTGCCAGCAGTTTAATCCGGGACAATCAGCCCCAGCATTTT | CASSLIRDNQPQHF
TRBJ1-6 | . | . | TRBV5-1 | TGCGCCAGCAGCTTTATTTGGGAGGGTTCACCCCTCCACTTT | CASSFIWEGSPLHF
TRBJ1-4 | . | . | TRBV28 | TGTGCCAGCAGTTTCCGGGTTGCAACTAATGAAAAACTGTTTTTT | CASSFRVATNEKLFF
TRBJ1-6 | . | . | TRBV10-3 | TGTGCCATCAGTGAGTCGGCAGGGTTGAGTTCACCCCTCCACTTT | CAISESAGLSSPLHF
TRBJ1-1 | . | once | TRBV12-3/TRBV12-4 | TGTGCCAGCAGTTTGGGGGGGAAGACTGAAGCTTTCTTT | CASSLGGKTEAFF
TRBJ1-1 | . | . | TRBV6-5 | TGTGCCAGCAGTTATTCTAATACAGGGAACACTGAAGCTTTCTTT | CASSYSNTGNTEAFF
TRBJ1-1 | . | . | TRBV28 | TGTGCCAGCAGTCAAACCGACACTGAAGCTTTCTTT | CASSQTDTEAFF
TRBJ2-7 | . | . | TRBV10-2 | TGCGCCAGCAGTGATTCAAGGGTGGGGGCCTACGAGCAGTACTTC | CASSDSRVGAYEQYF
TRBJ2-1 | . | . | TRBV7-8 | TGTGCCAGCAGCTCGCCGGGACTTAACAATGAGCAGTTCTTC | CASSSPGLNNEQFF
TRBJ1-3 | TRBD1 | . | TRBV9 | TGTGCCAGCACAACAGGGGGAGGAAACACCATATATTTT | CASTTGGGNTIYF
TRBJ2-7 | TRBD1 | . | TRBV11-2 | TGTGCCAGCAGCGAAGGGACAGGGAATGGTGGCGAGCAGTACTTC | CASSEGTGNGGEQYF
TRBJ1-1 | . | . | TRBV7-9 | TGTGCCAGCAGCCTGAGACTTACAGTTGAAGCTTTCTTT | CASSLRLTVEAFF
TRBJ1-1 | . | . | TRBV18 | TGTGCCAGCTCACCGGCGATGCGGAACACTGAAGCTTTCTTT | CASSPAMRNTEAFF
TRBJ1-2 | . | . | TRBV5-4 | TGTGCCAGCAGCCCCACCGGACGGGGGGATGGCTACACCTTC | CASSPTGRGDGYTF
TRBJ1-5 | TRBD1 | few | TRBV2 | TGTGCCAGCAGTGGGACGGGACAGCCGGAGGCCCAGCATTTT | CASSGTGQPEAQHF
TRBJ1-2 | . | . | TRBV6-6 | TGTGCCAGCAGTCTTGAAGAAGGGGAGATCTATGGCTACACCTTC | CASSLEEGEIYGYTF
TRBJ2-7 | . | . | TRBV5-1 | TGCGCCAGCAGCTTGGACGGAAGGGACGAGCAGTACTTC | CASSLDGRDEQYF
TRBJ1-2 | . | . | TRBV18 | TGTGCCAGCTCTCCACGGGGACTTAACTATGGCTACACCTTC | CASSPRGLNYGYTF
TRBJ1-6 | . | . | TRBV6-5 | TGTACCGTTAGGGCAACGGGCTATAATTCACCCCTCCACTTT | CTVRATGYNSPLHF
TRBJ1-4 | TRBD1 | few | TRBV6-5 | TGTGCCAGTGATCCAGGACAGGGGTACGAAAAACTGTTTTTT | CASDPGQGYEKLFF
TRBJ1-2 | . | once | TRBV18 | TGTGCCAGCTCACCACTAGGACAGACGGGCTACACCTTC | CASSPLGQTGYTF